This T cell receptor beta chain comes out of a study of cytomegalovirus exposure and HLA in healthy donors. Study-level results: Later genetic work tied a missense DCLRE1C variant to beta-chain V and J trimming. Productive status was seen about 87% or about 30% of the time for most TCR beta V segments in an earlier analysis.

In the PCR, 60 Vbeta and 13 Jbeta primers were used. How the authors handled the data: Later reanalysis found around 80 million unique TCR beta chains, approximately 11 million of them shared. TCRdb keeps only in-frame clones here, not all; method: immunoSEQ multiplex PCR. The V and J calls and clone size come from that table; D and trimming were worked out from the DNA. The table has some 170,000 clones, roughly 80% seen once. Turning to this clone: Its antigen is as yet unknown.

The junction had 7 bases not matched to a gene; V was cut back by 2 bases and J by 7 bases. The CDR3 is 15 residues long. CDR1 is MNHEY and CDR2 is SVGAGI in the germline V gene. Material: PBMCs. The chain couples TRBV6-5 to TRBJ2-1; TRBD2 agrees at 8 bases. This receptor was taken from a woman between 45 and 60 years old in good health and CMV-seronegative. As DNA, the CDR3 is TGTGCCAGCAGTTACATCAGCGGGAGTGGGAATGAGCAGTTCTTC. Translation gives CASSYISGSGNEQFF.